This T cell receptor (beta chain) comes out of a study of blood T cells in healthy people across ages. Alongside a J-beta primer mix, a sample-barcoded 5' primer served in a second PCR lasting roughly 7 to 11 cycles. TCRdb passed the 5' RACE reads through MiXCR, listing each CDR3 protein once. Of roughly 1.9 million distinct CDR3 sequences listed, about 39% are singletons. Findings of the study overall: When set beside aged donors, long-lived donors presented more naive CD4+ cells and higher diversity.

In its sample, this clonotype was seen a few times. Its antigen remains unknown. Sample: blood. This clonotype was sampled from a human donor in good health.

CDR3 residues: CSVRTDSNQPQHF. The CDR3 DNA reads as TGCAGCGTCCGAACTGACAGCAATCAGCCCCAGCATTTT. The chain combines TRBV29-1 with TRBJ1-5; D remains ambiguous. The CDR3 runs 13 residues. V was cut by 6 bases and J by 1 base, with 10 bases left in between. Germline values: CDR1 SQVTM, CDR2 ANQGSEA.